This TCR beta chain was identified in a study of CD8+CD57+ T cells in acquired aplastic anemia (dated by TCRdb to the late 2010s). Background for the entire study: A mean of approximately 3 ug of DNA, ranging from roughly 0.17 to 30 ug, was extracted from sorted CD4+ and CD8+ cells. Overall study results and their limits: CD8+ Simpson's diversity did not differ significantly between patients and healthy controls (P=0.060). About 28 CD8+ CDR3 sequences were found in both patients and controls but appeared to be highly expressed in patients and within the immunodominant clones of the patients.

Profiling of TCR beta VDJ combinations and CDR3 sequences used genomic DNA as the template. TCR repertoire sequencing was run on an Illumina HiSeq 2000. Per the source publication's procedure: Repertoire assessment relied on Simpson's diversity index, CDR3 size and DJ length profiles, and TRBV/TRBJ rearrangement plots. The most abundant DNA sequence in the deep sequencing data was defined as the immunodominant clone. CDR3 amino acid sequences were screened for sharing across subjects and compared with published repertoires and the VDJdb database. Through fastp at Q25 and MiXCR, TCRdb rebuilt clones from the public reads, retaining in-frame beta chains. Rows with one shared CDR3 protein collapse into an entry with the most common genes and DNA. The V and J calls reflect TCRdb's pipeline rather than the authors' work. This sample comprises 250,000 to 300,000 distinct CDR3 sequences, about 56% of them detected only once. Clones ranked in the top ten supply 7.5% to 9% of the sample.

In this sample, this clonotype turned up once. There is no known antigen for this receptor. Within one base of it there is no much larger clone, and no base qualities were kept. A solitary read yields weak support. The V end gives up 0 bases and the J end 5 bases, leaving 6 bases in the junction not matched to a gene. The CDR3 starts with the cysteine, ends with the phenylalanine, and has 16 residues. This entry keeps only the CDR3 DNA: 48 bases, framed from base 1. According to the germline V gene, CDR1 reads SGDLS and CDR2 reads YYNGEE. In this study, sorted CD4+ and CD8+ T cells from the blood of healthy subjects and of severe aplastic anemia patients had their TCR repertoires deep-sequenced. Ficoll-Paque density gradient centrifugation was used to isolate peripheral blood mononuclear cells. CD4+ and CD8+ T cells were sorted by FACS or magnetic beads before DNA extraction.

The V gene is TRBV9 and the J gene is TRBJ1-4, with TRBD1 matching 8 junction bases. The receptor was derived from a human donor with severe aplastic anemia or a healthy control (not recorded which). Sequenced: sorted CD4+, CD8+, or CD8+CD57+ T cells (not recorded which) from PBMCs. CDR3 sequence: CASSVGCTGGNEKLFF. In nucleotides, the sequence is TGTGCCAGCAGCGTAGGCTGCACAGGGGGGAATGAAAAACTGTTTTTT.